The 15 T cell receptor beta chains listed next were all sequenced from one sample in a study of response to subunit inactivated influenza vaccine. A single record per CDR3 protein comes from TCRdb applying MiXCR to the RT-PCR reads. In the table there are about 780,000 distinct CDR3 sequences, 15% to 20% of which are singletons. Sample: PBMCs from blood, taken less than 6 days after vaccination. The receptors come from a man aged 45 to 65 who received an inactivated influenza vaccine.

This clonotype was seen at least ten times. V usage is TRBV20-1 and J usage is TRBJ2-5; the match to TRBD2 covers 12 bases. Germline CDR1 DFQATT, CDR2 SNEGSKA (reference sequence). The ends lost 1 base at V and 5 bases at J; junction bases unmatched: 8. This CDR3 comprises 16 residues. CDR3 region: CSARALAGGRGETQYF. Here the CDR3 DNA reads TGCAGTGCTAGAGCCCTAGCGGGAGGGCGAGGGGAGACCCAGTACTTC.

This clonotype was found a few times. The gene calls are TRBV5-6 and TRBJ2-3; D may be TRBD2 (6 bases). The germline V and J ends were trimmed by 4 bases and 2 bases, with 23 bases remaining between them. The V gene's germline CDR1 is SGHDT and CDR2 YYEEEE. CDR3 length: 18 residues. CDR3 sequence: CASSNGRTIRGNTDTQYF. As DNA, the CDR3 is TGTGCCAGCAGCAACGGTCGGACTATCCGGGGAAACACAGATACGCAGTATTTT.

The genes are TRBV18 and TRBJ2-5; 16 bases fit TRBD2. Germline CDR1 is KGHSH and CDR2 is LQKENI. The V segment lost 0 bases and the J segment 5 bases; nucleotides outside the gene matches: 6. This CDR3 region has 18 residues. In DNA form, the CDR3 reads TGTGCCAGCTCACCACCCGGGACTAGCGGGAGGGCCTTGGAGACCCAGTACTTC. As protein: CASSPPGTSGRALETQYF.

This clonotype was detected only a few times. This sequence joins TRBV6-2 or TRBV6-3 and TRBJ2-1; D not certain. There are 15 residues in the CDR3. Germline V gene sequence: CDR1 MNHEY, CDR2 SVGEGT. V dropped 5 bases and J dropped 2 bases, with 13 bases sitting between them. The DNA for the CDR3 is TGTGCCAGCAGTCATGCGGAGAACCCCTACAATGAGCAGTTCTTC. This encodes CASSHAENPYNEQFF.

This clonotype was counted ten times or more. The genes are TRBV5-1 and TRBJ1-2; tentative D call: TRBD1 (5 bases). The CDR3 is 15 amino acids. V was pared by 0 bases and J by 4 bases, with 13 bases between. CDR1 SGHRS and CDR2 YFSETQ come from the germline V gene. CDR3 sequence (DNA): TGCGCCAGCAGCTTGGCCTACAGGAGGGGCTATGGCTACACCTTC. Its protein is CASSLAYRRGYGYTF.

The genes are TRBV9 and TRBJ1-6, with 10 bases identical to TRBD1. This CDR3 comprises 15 residues. CDR1 SGDLS and CDR2 YYNGEE come from the germline V gene. V was clipped by 3 bases and J by 7 bases; unmatched bases: 4. The chain's CDR3 is CASSGLGQGNSPLHF. DNA for the CDR3: TGTGCCAGCAGCGGTTTGGGACAGGGGAATTCACCCCTCCACTTT.

In its sample, this clonotype was seen a few times. The chain links TRBV15 to TRBJ1-4, with D possibly TRBD1 on 6 matching bases. The CDR3 covers 18 residues. Germline CDR1 LNHNV, CDR2 YYDKDF (reference sequence). V was pared by 0 bases and J by 0 bases, with 14 bases between. This CDR3 is CATSRDGGAGATNEKLFF. The CDR3, as DNA: TGTGCCACCAGCAGAGATGGGGGGGCAGGCGCAACTAATGAAAAACTGTTTTTT.

The rearrangement links TRBV28 to TRBJ2-3; possible D gene TRBD2, 5 bases. Germline CDR1 reads MDHEN; CDR2 reads SYDVKM. Trimming took off 3 bases at V and 3 bases at J, with 16 bases between the two ends. This CDR3 spans 16 amino acids. The CDR3 reads CASSFREVFRTDTQYF. The CDR3, as DNA: TGTGCCAGCAGTTTCCGGGAAGTATTTAGGACAGATACGCAGTATTTT.

This clonotype was counted a few times. The rearrangement links TRBV28 to TRBJ1-5; 7 positions agree with TRBD1. With V trimmed by 8 bases and J by 5 bases, 18 bases remained unmatched. Germline V gene data show CDR1 as MDHEN and CDR2 as SYDVKM. This CDR3 comprises 17 residues. The CDR3 reads CASVTVRRQGRDQPQHF. CDR3 DNA sequence: TGTGCCAGCGTCACGGTCCGGAGACAGGGAAGGGATCAGCCCCAGCATTTT.

V usage is TRBV4-2 and J usage is TRBJ2-5, with D maybe TRBD2 (6 bases). The CDR3 has 15 amino acids. Trimming shortened V by 4 bases and J by 3 bases, and 15 bases separated the two germline ends. Looked up from germline, CDR1 is LGHNA and CDR2 is YNFKEQ. The CDR3: CASSRLGTGEETQYF. For the CDR3, the DNA is TGTGCCAGCAGCCGATTAGGAACGGGGGAAGAGACCCAGTACTTC.

The chain joins TRBV5-5 to TRBJ1-2; D is unresolved. CDR1 is SGHKS, CDR2 YYEKEE, per germline (reference sequence). The CDR3 loop spans 15 amino acids. V gave up 4 bases and J gave up 4 bases, with 17 bases separating them. CDR3 nucleotides: TGTGCCAGCAGCCCAGGCGGCTCCACCTTCTATGGCTACACCTTC. This codes for CASSPGGSTFYGYTF.

This clonotype came up a few times. The chain uses TRBV10-3 and TRBJ1-2, with 8 positions matching TRBD1. Germline CDR1 ENHRY, CDR2 SYGVKD. The CDR3 covers 15 residues. Trimming cost V 0 bases and J 8 bases; bases outside gene matches: 8. The CDR3, as DNA: TGTGCCATCAGTGAGTCAGGGACAGGAGCTAAGGGCTACACCTTC. Translating gives CAISESGTGAKGYTF.

The chain links TRBV6-5 to TRBJ1-1, with D unclear. This CDR3 is 14 amino acids long. The germline gives CDR1 MNHEY, CDR2 SVGAGI. V was shortened by 5 bases and J by 0 bases, with 10 bases between the two germline ends. CDR3 DNA sequence: TGTGCCAGCAGTACTATAGCCATGAACACTGAAGCTTTCTTT. Protein product: CASSTIAMNTEAFF.

This clonotype was counted ten times or more. The chain has TRBV10-3 and TRBJ2-7; D uncertain. The CDR3 has 13 amino acids. V was cut by 6 bases and J by 2 bases, with 11 bases left in between. CDR1 is ENHRY, CDR2 SYGVKD, per germline. The CDR3 DNA sequence: TGTGCCATCAGCGATAGGTCCCCCTACGAGCAGTACTTC. Translation gives CAISDRSPYEQYF.

This chain's CDR3 is CASSLEGANIQYF. DNA of the CDR3: TGTGCCAGCAGCTTAGAGGGGGCAAACATTCAGTACTTC. This chain connects TRBV7-7 to TRBJ2-4; 7 positions match TRBD1. Trimming removed 1 base from V and 6 bases from J; junction bases left unmatched: 0. Germline CDR1 and CDR2: SSHAT and FNYEAQ (reference sequence). This CDR3 is built from 13 residues. The variable domain in full, completed from reference TRBV7-7 and TRBJ2-4, reads GAGVSQSPRYKVTKRGQDVTLRCDPISSHATLYWYQQALGQGPEFLTYFNYEAQPDKSGLPSDRFSAERPEGSISTLTIQRTEQRDSAMYRCASSLEGANIQYFGAGTRLSVL.